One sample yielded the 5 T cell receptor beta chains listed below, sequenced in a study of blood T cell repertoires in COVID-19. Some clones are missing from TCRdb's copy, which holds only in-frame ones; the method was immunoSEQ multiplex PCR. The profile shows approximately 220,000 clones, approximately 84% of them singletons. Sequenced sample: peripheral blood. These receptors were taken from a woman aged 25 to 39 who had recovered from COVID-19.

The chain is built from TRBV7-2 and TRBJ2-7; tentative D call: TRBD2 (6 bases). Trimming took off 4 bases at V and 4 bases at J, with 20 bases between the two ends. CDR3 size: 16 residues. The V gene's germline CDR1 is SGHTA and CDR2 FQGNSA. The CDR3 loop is CASSSFRDSRAYEQYF. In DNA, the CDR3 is TGTGCCAGCAGCTCTTTCCGGGACTCCAGGGCATACGAGCAGTACTTC.

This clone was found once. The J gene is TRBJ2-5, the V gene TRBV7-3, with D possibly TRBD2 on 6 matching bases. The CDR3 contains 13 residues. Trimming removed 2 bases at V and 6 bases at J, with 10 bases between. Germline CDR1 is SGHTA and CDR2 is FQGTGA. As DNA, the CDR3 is TGTGCCAGCAGCTTAGAGCGGGCCAAGACCCAGTACTTC. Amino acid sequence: CASSLERAKTQYF.

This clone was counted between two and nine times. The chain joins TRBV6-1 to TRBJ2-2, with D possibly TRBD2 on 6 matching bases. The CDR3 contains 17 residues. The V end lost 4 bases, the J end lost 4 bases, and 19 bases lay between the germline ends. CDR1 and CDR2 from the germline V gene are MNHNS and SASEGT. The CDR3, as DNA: TGTGCCAGCAGTGTATCAAGAACTAGCCGGGGCACCGGGGAGCTGTTTTTT. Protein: CASSVSRTSRGTGELFF.

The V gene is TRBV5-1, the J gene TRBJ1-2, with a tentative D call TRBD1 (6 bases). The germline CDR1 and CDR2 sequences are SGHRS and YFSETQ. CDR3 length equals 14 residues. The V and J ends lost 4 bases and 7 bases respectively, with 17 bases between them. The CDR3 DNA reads TGCGCCAGCAGCCAAGATCCAGGGGCGGGTGGCTACACCTTC. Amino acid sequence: CASSQDPGAGGYTF. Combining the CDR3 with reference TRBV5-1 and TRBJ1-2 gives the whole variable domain KAGVTQTPRYLIKTRGQQVTLSCSPISGHRSVSWYQQTPGQGLQFLFEYFSETQRNKGNFPGRFSGRQFSNSRSEMNVSTLELGDSALYLCASSQDPGAGGYTFGSGTRLTVV.

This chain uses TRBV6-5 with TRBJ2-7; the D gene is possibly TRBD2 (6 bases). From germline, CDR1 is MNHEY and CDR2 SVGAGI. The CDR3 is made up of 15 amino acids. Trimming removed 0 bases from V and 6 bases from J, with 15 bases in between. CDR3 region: CASSYSRGNRREQYF. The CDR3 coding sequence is TGTGCCAGCAGTTACTCCCGCGGGAACAGGCGCGAGCAGTACTTC.